This is a list of T cell receptor beta chains from one sample in a study of shared clonotypes between healthy human individuals. Clones were sequenced by immunoSEQ multiplex PCR, and TCRdb holds only the in-frame ones, with some missing. The sample lists approximately 1.9 million clones, 93% seen once, with around 1.8% in the top ten. The sequenced sample was naive CD8+ T cells from PBMCs. Source of these receptors: a man between 18 and 29 years old in good health. Some clones in this sample may be carry-over from other donors' samples. Each CDR3 is given with its conserved first and last residue. D genes are given only for firm matches. The size field is filled for only some rows; it gives once, few, many or a size class.

>TRBV11-2|TRBJ2-3|TRBD2|.
CASSPELAGGPHTQYF
TGTGCCAGCAGCCCCGAACTAGCGGGAGGGCCCCATACGCAGTATTTT
>TRBV5-1|TRBJ1-4|.|.
CASSLGPAVATNEKLFF
TGCGCCAGCAGCTTGGGGCCGGCTGTAGCAACTAATGAAAAACTGTTTTTT
>TRBV5-1|TRBJ1-1|.|.
CASSPKPRGHMNTEAFF
TGCGCCAGCAGCCCAAAACCCAGGGGCCACATGAACACTGAAGCTTTCTTT
>TRBV7-2|TRBJ1-2|.|once
CASSLITRRGRVEDGYTF
TGTGCCAGCAGCTTAATTACTCGGCGAGGCAGGGTAGAGGATGGCTACACCTTC
>TRBV7-6|TRBJ2-5|TRBD1|.
CASSLDSGGQGDQYF
TGTGCCAGCAGCTTAGACTCCGGGGGACAGGGGGACCAGTACTTC
>TRBV9|TRBJ2-1|TRBD2|.
CASSVGGRASYNEQFF
TGTGCCAGCAGCGTAGGCGGGAGGGCCTCCTACAATGAGCAGTTCTTC
>TRBV18|TRBJ1-3|.|once
CASSPGLYSGNTIYF
TGTGCCAGCTCACCGGGTCTATACTCTGGAAACACCATATATTTT
>TRBV5-4|TRBJ1-2|TRBD1|.
CASSSRGQSYGYTF
TGTGCCAGCAGCTCCAGGGGGCAGTCCTATGGCTACACCTTC
>TRBV29-1|TRBJ2-2|.|.
CSVVVGRGNTGELFF
TGCAGCGTTGTGGTCGGCAGGGGGAACACCGGGGAGCTGTTTTTT
>TRBV14|TRBJ2-7|.|.
CASSAAPYEQYF
TGTGCCAGCAGCGCCGCCCCCTACGAGCAGTACTTC
>TRBV9|TRBJ2-3|.|once
CASSEGLDTQYF
TGTGCCAGCAGCGAAGGACTAGATACGCAGTATTTT
>TRBV28|TRBJ2-7|.|.
CASSLRTTYEQYF
TGTGCCAGCAGTTTGCGCACTACCTACGAGCAGTACTTC
>TRBV27|TRBJ2-7|TRBD2|.
CASSPRASGAYEQYF
TGTGCCAGCAGCCCCCGGGCTAGCGGGGCCTACGAGCAGTACTTC
>TRBV28|TRBJ2-1|TRBD1|.
CASSTGTEKNNEQFF
TGTGCCAGCAGTACAGGGACAGAGAAAAACAATGAGCAGTTCTTC